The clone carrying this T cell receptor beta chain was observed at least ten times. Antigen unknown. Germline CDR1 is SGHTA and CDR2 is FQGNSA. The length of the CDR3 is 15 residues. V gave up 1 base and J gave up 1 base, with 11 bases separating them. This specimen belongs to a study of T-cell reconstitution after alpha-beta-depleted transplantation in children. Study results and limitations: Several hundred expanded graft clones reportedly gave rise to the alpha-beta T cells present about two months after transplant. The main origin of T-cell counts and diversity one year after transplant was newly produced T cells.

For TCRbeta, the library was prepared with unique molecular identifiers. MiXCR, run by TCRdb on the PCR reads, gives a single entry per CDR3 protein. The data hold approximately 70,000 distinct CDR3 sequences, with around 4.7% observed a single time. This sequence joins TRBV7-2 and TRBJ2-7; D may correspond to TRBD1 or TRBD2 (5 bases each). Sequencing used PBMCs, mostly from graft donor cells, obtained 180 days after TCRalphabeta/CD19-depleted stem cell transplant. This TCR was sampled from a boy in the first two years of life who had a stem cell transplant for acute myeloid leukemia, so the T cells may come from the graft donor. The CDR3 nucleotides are TGTGCCAGCAGCTTAGGTCTGGGACGTTCCTACGAGCAGTACTTC. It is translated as CASSLGLGRSYEQYF.